The 12 T cell receptor beta chains below come from one sample, sequenced in a study of human T cells and chemical hapten exposure. TCRdb reprocessed the RACE reads with MiXCR, giving one entry per CDR3 protein. The table records nearly 350,000 distinct CDR3 sequences, around 7% of them present only once. The time point here: patch test 1, 2 weeks after DPC sensitization. The treatment: therapeutic diphenylcyclopropenone sensitization with weekly scalp DPC. The starting material was whole blood, obtained in connection with sensitization to the hapten diphenylcyclopropenone (DPC). The receptors stem from a woman younger than 35 with alopecia areata. Some clones in this sample may be carry-over from other donors' samples.

This CDR3 reads CASSVGFRRMNTEAFF. The CDR3 DNA reads TGTGCCAGCAGCGTAGGTTTTAGACGAATGAACACTGAAGCTTTCTTT. The chain carries TRBV9 and TRBJ1-1; D is unclear. The ends were cut back, 0 bases at V and 0 bases at J, with 12 bases in the middle. The CDR3 has 16 amino acids. Germline V gene data show CDR1 as SGDLS and CDR2 as YYNGEE.

The sample holds a few counts of this clonotype. The chain links TRBV19 to TRBJ1-5, with D unresolved. Trimming left V 3 bases short and J 1 base short, with 7 bases between. Germline V gene sequence: CDR1 LNHDA, CDR2 SQIVND (reference sequence). The length of the CDR3 is 14 residues. CDR3 DNA: TGTGCCAGTAGTATCGGACTCAGCAATCAGCCCCAGCATTTT. This translates into CASSIGLSNQPQHF.

This rearrangement joins TRBV6-5 to TRBJ2-3; 12 nucleotides agree with TRBD2. Trimming at V came to 2 bases and at J to 2 bases, leaving 8 bases not matched to a gene. CDR1 and CDR2 (germline): MNHEY, SVGAGI. CDR3 length equals 18 residues. The CDR3 DNA reads TGTGCCAGCAGTTACCCAGGACTAGCGGGGAGACTCACAGATACGCAGTATTTT. This encodes CASSYPGLAGRLTDTQYF.

The gene calls are TRBV20-1 and TRBJ1-1; 9 nucleotides align to TRBD1. This CDR3 is 14 amino acids long. V was pared by 6 bases and J by 5 bases, with 10 bases of the junction left unmatched. CDR1 is DFQATT and CDR2 is SNEGSKA in the germline V gene (reference sequence). CDR3 nucleotides: TGCAGTGCCCAGCCGGGACAGGGAGGAACTGAAGCTTTCTTT. Its protein is CSAQPGQGGTEAFF.

This clonotype was counted many times. The chain carries TRBV28 and TRBJ2-7; 8 nucleotides match TRBD1. After removal of 4 bases from V and 4 bases from J, the junction contained 3 bases not matched to a gene. The CDR3 spans 13 residues. Germline V gene lookup returns CDR1 MDHEN and CDR2 SYDVKM. The CDR3 loop reads CASSWTGLYEQYF. The CDR3 region has the DNA TGTGCCAGCAGTTGGACAGGGTTGTACGAGCAGTACTTC.

This clonotype has just a few counts. This sequence joins TRBV3-1 and TRBJ1-1, with D possibly matching TRBD1 (6 bases). In germline, CDR1 is LGHDT, CDR2 YNNKEL (reference sequence). The CDR3 has 14 amino acids. The V and J ends lost 4 bases and 4 bases respectively, with 13 bases between them. In DNA, the CDR3 is TGTGCCAGCAGCCTAGGGGGTAAAGGCACTGAAGCTTTCTTT. This translates into CASSLGGKGTEAFF.

The chain joins TRBV20-1 to TRBJ2-7; 8 bases fit TRBD1. The CDR3 runs to 14 residues. The J segment lost 0 bases and the V segment lost 1 base, leaving 2 bases of the junction unmatched. The germline V gene has CDR1 DFQATT and CDR2 SNEGSKA (reference sequence). The CDR3, as DNA: TGCAGTGCTAGAGGACAGGGGCACTCCTACGAGCAGTACTTC. It codes for CSARGQGHSYEQYF.

This chain links TRBV7-3 with TRBJ1-1; D gene unclear. Trimming took 6 bases from V and 7 from J, leaving 15 bases between them. Germline-derived CDR1 and CDR2 are SGHTA and FQGTGA. The CDR3 spans 13 residues. In nucleotides, the CDR3 is TGTGCCAGCAGTCCCGGCCGGGAGCTTGAAGCTTTCTTT. Its protein product is CASSPGRELEAFF.

This clonotype turned up a few times. The chain links TRBV4-3 to TRBJ2-7; weak D call: TRBD1 (5 bases). Trimming cost V 0 bases and J 7 bases, with 16 bases left between them. From germline, CDR1 is LGHNA and CDR2 YSLEER. The CDR3 is 15 amino acids. CDR3 bases: TGCGCCAGCAGCCAAGATTCGGCAGGGTTGGGGGAGCAGTACTTC. Translating gives CASSQDSAGLGEQYF.

This clonotype was recorded a few times. V gene TRBV2 combines with J gene TRBJ2-3, with 8 bases aligning to TRBD2. With V trimmed by 8 bases and J by 1 base, 5 bases remained unmatched. The CDR3 runs 14 residues. Germline assignment: CDR1 SNHLY and CDR2 FYNNEI. Here the CDR3 DNA reads TGTGCCAGCGGAGCGGGGGAGGGCACAGATACGCAGTATTTT. Amino acid sequence: CASGAGEGTDTQYF. The full variable domain, rest sourced from reference TRBV2 and TRBJ2-3, is EPEVTQTPSHQVTQMGQEVILRCVPISNHLYFYWYRQILGQKVEFLVSFYNNEISEKSEIFDDQFSVERPDGSNFTLKIRSTKLEDSAMYFCASGAGEGTDTQYFGPGTRLTVL.

This clonotype was observed a handful of times. The chain has TRBV6-1 and TRBJ2-3; 8 nucleotides line up with TRBD1. V was clipped by 8 bases and J by 3 bases; unmatched bases: 10. The germline V gene has CDR1 MNHNS and CDR2 SASEGT. The CDR3 is 15 residues long. The CDR3 here is CASFRTGTVTDTQYF. The CDR3 DNA reads TGTGCCAGCTTCAGGACAGGGACGGTGACAGATACGCAGTATTTT.

This chain connects TRBV28 to TRBJ2-7, with D hard to call. V lost 5 bases to trimming and J lost 6 bases, with 20 bases between them. From germline, CDR1 is MDHEN and CDR2 SYDVKM. This CDR3 region has 15 residues. The CDR3 bases are TGTGCCAGCAGTATTCGGGCGGCACTCCCCCCCGAGCAGTACTTC. It specifies CASSIRAALPPEQYF.